This TCR beta chain is from a study of long-term antiretroviral therapy in people with HIV. Amounts of about 0.9-11 million cryopreserved PBMC were held in the samples before DNA extraction. The immunoSEQ assay was v3.0, run at survey level. Sequencing was performed with immunoSEQ multiplex PCR; in TCRdb, only in-frame clones are kept and a portion is missing. The repertoire holds fewer than 35,000 clones, 83% seen once, with roughly 8.6% in the top ten. In germline, CDR1 is SGHVS, CDR2 FQNEAQ. V lost 0 bases and J lost 4, with 9 bases in between. The CDR3 contains 14 residues. This clone appeared once. Its target is not known. Study results and limitations: Clones that expanded before ART (that is, prior to treatment) dominated the repertoire at all time points. Repertoires looked antigen-experienced, with only a slight naive shift after ART.

The sample consisted of unsorted PBMCs, taken 0.4 years before starting antiretroviral therapy. The V call is TRBV7-8, the J call TRBJ2-5; no firm D call. This clonotype was sampled from a man younger than 35 with HIV. CDR3 DNA: TGTGCCAGCAGCTTAGCGGGCGCCGGAGAGACCCAGTACTTC. Translating it yields CASSLAGAGETQYF.